One sample yielded the 27 T cell receptor beta chains listed below, sequenced in a study of CD8 T cells in ankylosing spondylitis (dated by TCRdb to the late 2010s). Receptors were amplified or captured by 5' RACE. These reads were obtained on an Illumina HiSeq 2500. TCRdb's own reprocessing of the public reads used fastp at Q25 and MiXCR and kept productive beta chains. Here each entry gathers all rows of one CDR3 protein and keeps the most common genes and DNA. The sample includes approximately 100,000 distinct CDR3 sequences, with over 6.5% observed a single time. The ten largest clones capture more than 9.5% of the sample. Material: blood, either unsorted or a sorted T cell fraction (not recorded which). These receptors were obtained from a male donor with ankylosing spondylitis or in good health (not recorded which).

The sample holds many counts of this clonotype. The V and J genes are TRBV12-3 or TRBV12-4 and TRBJ2-5; D call uncertain. V lost 1 base to trimming and J lost 1 base, with 10 bases between them. This CDR3 contains 15 residues. CDR3 in amino acids: CASSLGSRSQETQYF. The CDR3 bases are TGTGCCAGCAGTTTAGGTAGTCGGTCCCAAGAGACCCAGTACTTC.

The table lists this clonotype with many counts. The chain combines TRBV7-9 with TRBJ1-2; no reliable D call. The CDR3 has 13 residues. Germline V gene data show CDR1 as SEHNR and CDR2 as FQNEAQ (reference sequence). The V end was cut by 3 bases, the J end by 3 bases, with 8 bases between. CDR3 DNA: TGTGCCAGCAGCTTGGACGCTTACTATGGCTACACCTTC. Its translation: CASSLDAYYGYTF.

This clonotype was seen a handful of times. This chain uses TRBV6-5 with TRBJ1-1; no definite D call. This CDR3 spans 15 amino acids. Trimming removed 2 bases from V and 0 bases from J, with 10 bases in between. Germline V gene data show CDR1 as MNHEY and CDR2 as SVGAGI. CDR3 in DNA: TGTGCCAGCAGTTACAAACCCAGTATGAACACTGAAGCTTTCTTT. Translating it yields CASSYKPSMNTEAFF.

This clonotype has a handful of counts. V and J are TRBV12-3 or TRBV12-4 and TRBJ1-4, with D unclear. The CDR3 has 14 residues. Trimming cost V 2 bases and J 9 bases, with 13 bases left between them. The CDR3 sequence is CASSLTGETKKLFF. The CDR3, as DNA: TGTGCCAGCAGTTTAACTGGGGAGACCAAAAAACTGTTTTTT.

The chain is built from TRBV19 and TRBJ2-5; 8 bases align to TRBD2. The V gene's germline CDR1 is LNHDA and CDR2 SQIVND (reference sequence). V dropped 8 bases and J dropped 8; count of bases not matched to a gene: 10. The CDR3 totals 13 residues. The CDR3 DNA reads as TGTGCCAGTTCCCGGACTAGCCCCGGTACCCAGTACTTC. Residues: CASSRTSPGTQYF.

The chain is built from TRBV7-2 and TRBJ1-3, with a possible D match to TRBD1 (6 bases). Trimming took off 5 bases at V and 4 bases at J, with 15 bases between the two ends. CDR1 SGHTA and CDR2 FQGNSA come from the germline V gene. The CDR3 is 15 residues long. CDR3 region: CASSPRQARGNTIYF. DNA for the CDR3: TGTGCCAGCAGCCCACGACAGGCGAGAGGAAACACCATATATTTT.

This clonotype was seen ten or more times. The chain carries TRBV20-1 and TRBJ2-7, with TRBD2 identical over 10 bases. The CDR3 length is 13 residues. Germline-derived CDR1 and CDR2 are DFQATT and SNEGSKA (reference sequence). The V gene end was trimmed by 6 bases and the J gene end by 2 bases; junction bases not matched to a gene: 4. CDR3: CSALAGAPYEQYF. The CDR3 nucleotides are TGCAGTGCCCTAGCGGGAGCACCCTACGAGCAGTACTTC.

This clonotype has ten or more counts. The limits of the CDR3 on the DNA are not certain, so only TCRdb's listed CDR3 is given. The chain joins TRBV21-1 to TRBJ2-2; TRBD2 is the table's D call and was not checked against the DNA. TRBV21-1 counts as a pseudogene. A total of 21 residues make up the CDR3, ends included. CDR3 amino acids: CASSKFAGGILWQRYTGELFF.

This clonotype was observed a few times. The gene calls are TRBV7-6 and TRBJ2-5; 8 nucleotides match TRBD1. V gave up 6 bases and J gave up 4 bases; unmatched junction bases: 7. Per germline, CDR1 SGHVS and CDR2 FNYEAQ. The CDR3 is 14 residues long. CDR3 sequence reads: CASSGQGGTETQYF. In DNA form, the CDR3 reads TGTGCCAGCAGTGGACAGGGAGGCACAGAGACCCAGTACTTC.

This clonotype was seen many times. This chain connects TRBV9 to TRBJ2-1; D tentatively reads TRBD1 or TRBD2 (5 bases each). Germline lookup yields CDR1 SGDLS and CDR2 YYNGEE. CDR3 size: 13 residues. V lost 0 bases and J lost 9, with 10 bases in between. Here the CDR3 DNA reads TGTGCCAGCAGCGTAGATGGGGGAGTTGAGCAGTTCTTC. The encoded protein is CASSVDGGVEQFF.

This clonotype was detected many times. V gene TRBV20-1 combines with J gene TRBJ1-2; 7 nucleotides agree with TRBD1. CDR3 length: 14 residues. Germline CDR1 and CDR2: DFQATT and SNEGSKA (reference sequence). J gave up 6 bases and V 5 bases, and 12 bases lay outside the gene matches. The DNA for the CDR3 is TGCAGTGCTTTCCACGGGACAGTCCACAATGGCTACACCTTC. This encodes CSAFHGTVHNGYTF.

This clonotype showed up many times. The CDR3 DNA sequence: TGTGCCAGCAGCTTAGCGCCACAGGCAAACACTGAAGCTTTCTTT. Translated: CASSLAPQANTEAFF. This sequence joins TRBV7-9 and TRBJ1-1, with D possibly matching TRBD1 (5 bases). This CDR3 region has 15 residues. Trimming shortened V by 0 bases and J by 2 bases, and 10 bases separated the two germline ends. CDR1 is SEHNR, CDR2 FQNEAQ, per germline (reference sequence).

Ten or more counts support this clonotype. The chain joins TRBV5-4 to TRBJ2-7; 13 bases align to TRBD2. The junction had 3 bases not matched to a gene; V was cut back by 3 bases and J by 3 bases. The CDR3 length is 15 residues. Germline assignment: CDR1 SGHNT and CDR2 YYREEE (reference sequence). This CDR3 is CASSSRTSGGYEQYF. The DNA for the CDR3 is TGTGCCAGCAGCTCGCGGACTAGCGGGGGCTACGAGCAGTACTTC.

There are many counts of this clonotype. The rearrangement links TRBV7-8 to TRBJ2-3; no firm D call. Germline V gene sequence: CDR1 SGHVS, CDR2 FQNEAQ. The CDR3 spans 16 residues. The V and J ends lost 4 bases and 0 bases respectively, with 14 bases between them. CDR3 DNA: TGTGCCAGCAGCTCAGATCCGGGTCGTAGCACAGATACGCAGTATTTT. As protein: CASSSDPGRSTDTQYF.

This clonotype occurred many times. This sequence joins TRBV4-2 and TRBJ1-5; D possibly corresponds to TRBD1 (5 bases). V lost 0 bases and J 8 bases, leaving 11 bases between the germline ends. This CDR3 is 14 amino acids long. Germline loops: CDR1 LGHNA, CDR2 YNFKEQ. DNA for the CDR3: TGTGCCAGCAGCCAAGATTTCGGGGGAAAGCCCCAGCATTTT. Amino acids: CASSQDFGGKPQHF.

At least ten counts were recorded for this clonotype. V usage is TRBV10-3 and J usage is TRBJ2-1, with 10 bases lining up with TRBD2. V shed 11 bases and J 5 bases; nucleotides not matched to a gene: 9. Per germline, CDR1 ENHRY and CDR2 SYGVKD. The CDR3 extends over 14 amino acids. CDR3 in DNA: TGTGCCGCCGCCCCAGCGGGAGGGGACAATGAGCAGTTCTTC. Amino acids: CAAAPAGGDNEQFF.

This clonotype was recorded at least ten times. The V gene is TRBV29-1, the J gene TRBJ1-4; D call uncertain. Trimming cost V 4 bases and J 7 bases, with 7 bases left between them. Looked up from germline, CDR1 is SQVTM and CDR2 is ANQGSEA. This CDR3 has 11 residues. CDR3 region: CSVGQGEKLFF. DNA for the CDR3: TGCAGCGTTGGACAAGGTGAAAAACTGTTTTTT.

This clonotype was recorded many times. The chain uses TRBV4-3 and TRBJ2-4, with 9 bases identical to TRBD2. The CDR3 contains 16 residues. Germline V gene sequence: CDR1 LGHNA, CDR2 YSLEER. The trim removed 4 bases at V and 4 bases at J, leaving 8 bases unmatched. CDR3 DNA: TGCGCCAGCAGCCTTCGGGCTAGCGGGGCGAAAAACATTCAGTACTTC. Translating gives CASSLRASGAKNIQYF.

This clonotype was seen many times. V and J are TRBV7-9 and TRBJ2-3; 12 bases agree with TRBD1. The CDR3 runs to 15 residues. V was pared by 5 bases and J by 6 bases, with 6 bases of the junction left unmatched. The germline V gene encodes CDR1 SEHNR and CDR2 FQNEAQ (reference sequence). The DNA of the CDR3 is TGTGCCAGCAGCCTTACCGGGACAGGGGGCGATACGCAGTATTTT. Residues: CASSLTGTGGDTQYF.

The chain is built from TRBV10-3 and TRBJ1-2; D call uncertain. The CDR3 is made up of 11 amino acids. Germline V gives CDR1 ENHRY, CDR2 SYGVKD. The V gene lost 2 bases and the J gene lost 7 bases, with 5 bases spanning the gap. CDR3: CAISEIGGYTF. DNA of the CDR3: TGTGCCATCAGTGAGATAGGTGGCTACACCTTC.

This clonotype has ten or more counts. The chain is built from TRBV7-2 and TRBJ2-1; TRBD1 agrees at 9 bases. V gave up 5 bases and J gave up 0 bases; unmatched junction bases: 5. The CDR3 has 16 amino acids. Germline CDR1 reads SGHTA; CDR2 reads FQGNSA. The CDR3 nucleotides read TGTGCCAGCAGCGTAAGACAGGGGGGCTCCTACAATGAGCAGTTCTTC. Translation gives CASSVRQGGSYNEQFF.

This clonotype was detected ten times or more. This chain links TRBV15 with TRBJ2-5, with D possibly matching TRBD2 (6 bases). Trimming took off 3 bases at V and 0 bases at J, with 11 bases between the two ends. The CDR3 has 15 amino acids. Germline V gives CDR1 LNHNV, CDR2 YYDKDF (reference sequence). The CDR3 DNA sequence: TGTGCCACCAGCAGCCACAGACTAGACCAAGAGACCCAGTACTTC. Protein sequence: CATSSHRLDQETQYF.

This clonotype was detected many times. This chain joins TRBV11-2 and TRBJ2-1, with D perhaps TRBD2 (6 bases). Between the trimmed V and J ends, which lost 5 bases and 4 bases, there was a span of 18 bases. CDR1 is SGHAT and CDR2 is FQNNGV in the germline V gene. The CDR3 consists of 16 residues. In DNA, the CDR3 is TGTGCCAGCAGCCCCCGGCGGGGTCGCCCGTACAATGAGCAGTTCTTC. As protein: CASSPRRGRPYNEQFF.

This clonotype was recorded many times. The chain links TRBV7-9 to TRBJ2-5; 10 bases are a match to TRBD1. The CDR3 runs 16 residues. Germline CDR1 and CDR2: SEHNR and FQNEAQ (reference sequence). The V and J ends lost 3 bases and 2 bases, in that order; junction bases with no gene match: 6. CDR3 protein: CASSLGDRGDQETQYF. The CDR3 region has the DNA TGTGCCAGCAGCTTGGGGGACAGGGGCGATCAAGAGACCCAGTACTTC.

This chain's CDR3 is CASSDSGRTEQFF. CDR3 nucleotides: TGTGCCAGCAGTGATAGCGGGAGAACTGAGCAGTTCTTC. The chain is built from TRBV2 and TRBJ2-1; 9 bases line up with TRBD2. The CDR3 covers 13 residues. The trim removed 3 bases at V and 9 bases at J, leaving 3 bases unmatched. Germline V gene data show CDR1 as SNHLY and CDR2 as FYNNEI.

This clonotype was detected ten times or more. The genes are TRBV20-1 and TRBJ2-1, with 7 bases fitting TRBD2. Germline CDR1 and CDR2: DFQATT and SNEGSKA (reference sequence). V lost 6 bases and J lost 0; bases outside the gene matches: 5. CDR3 length: 14 amino acids. The CDR3 sequence is CSAPTSFSYNEQFF. The CDR3 DNA is TGCAGTGCCCCGACTAGCTTCTCCTACAATGAGCAGTTCTTC.

This clonotype was observed at least ten times. The chain combines TRBV10-3 with TRBJ1-1, with TRBD1 identical over 7 bases. The trim removed 6 bases at V and 2 bases at J, leaving 6 bases unmatched. This CDR3 has 14 residues. Germline-derived CDR1 and CDR2 are ENHRY and SYGVKD. CDR3 sequence reads: CAISPGTENTEAFF. The CDR3 DNA reads TGTGCCATCAGCCCCGGGACAGAAAACACTGAAGCTTTCTTT.